The 5 T cell receptor beta chains below were found in one sample sequenced in a study of blood T cell repertoires in COVID-19. Sequenced by immunoSEQ multiplex PCR; TCRdb stores in-frame clones only, minus some. The data show approximately 200,000 clones, around 85% seen once. The sample taken for sequencing was PBMCs or T cells enriched from blood (not recorded which). These receptors all stem from a man aged 35 to 55 who had recovered from COVID-19.

The V and J genes are TRBV18 and TRBJ1-1, with TRBD1 as a possible D gene (5 bases). Germline CDR1 KGHSH, CDR2 LQKENI. The V and J ends lost 3 bases and 7 bases respectively, with 15 bases between them. The CDR3 consists of 14 residues. The CDR3 spells CASSPRQGAIEAFF. In nucleotides, the CDR3 is TGTGCCAGCTCACCGAGGCAGGGCGCTATTGAAGCTTTCTTT.

The chain has TRBV19 and TRBJ1-1, with D hard to call. The V gene lost 5 bases and the J gene lost 4 bases, with 17 bases spanning the gap. Germline values: CDR1 LNHDA, CDR2 SQIVND (reference sequence). The CDR3 loop spans 15 amino acids. CDR3 loop: CASSPTPGFGTEAFF. The CDR3 DNA reads as TGTGCCAGTAGTCCCACCCCGGGGTTCGGCACTGAAGCTTTCTTT.

There are a few counts of this clone. The rearrangement links TRBV19 to TRBJ1-2, with D unresolved. Trimming stripped 4 bases from V and 2 bases from J, with 11 bases between. Germline values: CDR1 LNHDA, CDR2 SQIVND (reference sequence). The CDR3 length is 14 residues. This CDR3 is CASSTPPTNYGYTF. The CDR3, as DNA: TGTGCCAGTAGTACCCCCCCGACAAACTATGGCTACACCTTC.

This sequence joins TRBV5-4 and TRBJ1-4; 8 nucleotides match TRBD1. The CDR3 has 16 amino acids. CDR1 and CDR2 from the germline V gene are SGHNT and YYREEE (reference sequence). V gave up 0 bases and J gave up 7 bases; unmatched junction bases: 8. The chain's CDR3 is CASSLGSGGTTEKLFF. DNA for the CDR3: TGTGCCAGCAGCTTGGGGTCAGGGGGCACGACTGAAAAACTGTTTTTT. The whole variable domain, remainder taken from reference TRBV5-4 and TRBJ1-4, is ETGVTQSPTHLIKTRGQQVTLRCSSQSGHNTVSWYQQALGQGPQFIFQYYREEENGRGNFPPRFSGLQFPNYSSELNVNALELDDSALYLCASSLGSGGTTEKLFFGSGTQLSVL.

The CDR3 DNA reads as TGTGCCAGCAGGACTTCCTTAATGGGAGTTCCCTACAATGAGCAGTTCTTC. It codes for CASRTSLMGVPYNEQFF. This chain connects TRBV28 to TRBJ2-1, with D possibly being TRBD2 (5 bases). Trimming removed 6 bases from V and 2 bases from J, with 20 bases in between. Germline V lookup: CDR1 MDHEN, CDR2 SYDVKM. The CDR3 covers 17 residues.